Listed here is a single T cell receptor (beta chain). This clone was recorded a few times. Its specific antigen is unknown. The record has no base qualities; no much larger clone is one base away. Taken from the germline V gene (reference sequence), the CDR1 and CDR2 loops are LNHNV and YYDKDF. The junction shows trimming of 4 bases on V and 3 bases on J, plus 15 bases between the germline ends. Measured from the cysteine to the phenylalanine, the CDR3 is 16 residues long. Only the CDR3 DNA is retained, 48 bases long and in frame from the first base. This specimen belongs to a study of cytomegalovirus exposure and HLA in healthy donors (dated 2017 in TCRdb). Broadly, across the study: An earlier analysis of several hundred of the donors reported roughly 300 Gb of sequence data and approximately 110 million unique TCR beta sequences from around 200 million T cells. About five DR-DQ haplotypes were handled as single units for association and clustering, since linkage in the cohort was strong. The study aimed to test whether signatures of past pathogen exposure could be identified by cataloging public T cell receptors. Genome-wide SNP genotypes for about 65% of the roughly 670 donors were used in a later genetic analysis, which treated that subset as a discovery cohort. The study profiled the T cell repertoires of under 700 subjects by immunosequencing and related them to cytomegalovirus serostatus. An early release covering about 600 HLA-typed donors comprised 250 to 350 gigabases of sequencing data and around 80 million unique TCR sequences. To decide whether each TCR beta V gene segment behaved as functional or pseudogenic, an earlier analysis of over 500 of the donors relied on high-throughput TCR beta sequencing. Among the approximately 400 genotyped donors, approximately 81% belonged to the genetic ancestry cluster associated with self-reported Caucasian donors. Rather than drawing on any new phenotypic data, the later analysis identified candidate immune exposures from TCR beta sequences and the way those sequences occurred across donors. Every discovery cohort repertoire had been produced on one sequencing platform. Among some 400 genotyped donors of the cohort, an average of approximately 200,000 unique TCR beta nucleotide sequences was sequenced per donor, of which about 18% were non-productive. To predict cytomegalovirus infection status, the study brought together high-throughput TCR immunosequencing, statistical association of individual TCRs with disease status, and machine learning. A separate validation cohort of roughly 130 different subjects was used in addition to the 666-subject first cohort. Typing coverage varied by locus: roughly 620-640 donors for A, B, C, DRB1 and DQB1; some 520 for DQA1; approximately 570 for DPA1; under 490 for DPB1. HLA typing included class I and class II loci at four-digit resolution. A later analysis re-examined previously published TCR beta repertoires from hundreds of donors and added high-resolution HLA genotyping to investigate patterns of TCR occurrence. Donor age, sex, ethnicity and CMV serostatus were compiled alongside the repertoire data. What the work shows at the level of the full study, not this receptor alone: The authors suggested that the approach could potentially be generalized to other disease states and immunological phenotypes. The classifier was reported to diagnose cytomegalovirus status with high specificity and sensitivity in both the original and validation cohorts. Because HLA typing was unavailable for some donors at each locus, only the typed subset was used in association tests. The presence/absence analyses assumed that sequencing depth was roughly uniform across donors, and that assumption may not be true. A further reported finding was that TCR beta sequences accurately predicted the HLA-A and HLA-B alleles for most subjects in the first cohort. A later analysis reported that several top co-occurrence clusters appeared linked to parvovirus B19, influenza, CMV and Epstein-Barr virus. Most TCR sequences were seen in very few donors, while some public TCRs were found in many individuals. A cluster of highly shared sequence variants was judged likely to represent a technical artifact of the sequencing pipeline. Roughly 17 rarely observed V segments, including chromosome 9 orphons, were excluded from the earlier analysis of approximately 600 of the donors because counts were too low. Most CMV-associated TCR beta chains appeared to be HLA-restricted in a later analysis, and the HLA associations seemed to be driven largely by CMV exposure. The cohort was sequenced for TCR beta chains only, and without alpha or paired-chain data the features that could be detected were limited. Some IMGT-functional V segments, including TRBV6-2 and TRBV6-3, could not be told apart with the 87-base-pair reads, so those segments were excluded. In vitro tests confirmed that a few of the cytomegalovirus-associated TCR beta chains recognize cytomegalovirus antigens. In an earlier analysis of some 500 of the donors, most TCR beta V segments appeared in productive rearrangements about 87% or about 30% of the time, broadly matching IMGT annotations. Linkage disequilibrium might explain the correlated functional status among segregating V segments, but an unknown experimental factor could not be ruled out. In the study, around 150 TCR beta chains were listed as associated with cytomegalovirus. Immune exposure information for the cohort was limited to CMV serostatus. Compared with equally common non-associated chains, HLA-associated TCR beta chains in a later analysis were more clonally expanded and had lower generation probabilities. In a later genetic analysis, a missense DCLRE1C variant was associated with V-gene and J-gene trimming of TCR beta chains, and the association was replicated in an independent cohort. In a later genetic analysis, fewer N-insertions in productive TCRs were reported among donors in an Asian-associated ancestry cluster than the roughly 700-donor mean. When HLA alleles, especially DR and DQ, strongly co-occurred, attributing TCR associations to individual alleles was difficult. Specific HLA alleles were associated with 16,951 TCR beta sequences at a false discovery rate of 0.05 in a later analysis. In a later analysis, TCR association rates were found to vary across HLA loci, with the most associated TCRs seen for DRB1 alleles and the fewest for HLA-C alleles.

The cohort was made up of approximately 670 healthy bone marrow donors. All cohort members were sampled while nominally healthy, although unrecorded immune exposures were likely present. The donor was CMV seronegative and was included in the group of about 400 seronegative cohort members. Every donor gave a peripheral blood sample, and the peripheral blood mononuclear cells from that sample were used for TCR beta sequencing. Genomic DNA extraction from the blood cell samples was performed with the Qiagen DNeasy Blood Extraction Kit. Libraries were constructed by the immunoSEQ multiplex PCR assay. The multiplex PCR relied on a mix of 60 forward primers for TCR Vbeta segments and 13 reverse primers for TCR Jbeta segments. The CDR3 region of rearranged TCR beta genes was amplified from genomic DNA with a multiplex PCR assay. On the Illumina HiSeq System, the amplified TCR beta libraries were sequenced as 87-base-pair reads. The source study handled its data this way. In a later analysis, some 80 million unique TCR beta chains were counted across the 650 to 750 repertoires, and approximately 11 million of these chains were shared by at least two donors. A nearest-neighbor algorithm error-corrected the raw reads and collapsed the reads into unique sequences, merging closely related sequences to remove PCR and sequencing errors. V, D and J gene segments were assigned by aligning CDR3 sequences to IMGT reference sequences. For a sequence to be retained, a match of at least six nucleotides was required to both a V gene segment and a J gene segment. Rearrangements were called productive when the CDR3 lacked stop codons and stayed in frame with V and J; all others were non-productive. CDR3 was defined by IMGT convention, running from the second conserved V-encoded cysteine to the conserved J-encoded phenylalanine. The earlier analysis of fewer than 750 of the donors excluded sequences that lacked an unambiguous match to a single V gene segment. An earlier analysis of several hundred of the donors called V segments functional above 56.7% productive rearrangements and segregating when the between-donor standard deviation exceeded 5%. To diagnose cytomegalovirus status from the catalog of TCR beta chain sequences, a statistical classification framework was built. In a later analysis, V and J genes were assigned by comparing TCR nucleotide sequences against IMGT/GENE-DB human TR gene sequences. The TCRdist pipeline was used in a later analysis to assign CDR3 sequences and most-parsimonious VDJ recombination scenarios. In a later analysis, each TCR beta chain was defined by its CDR3 amino acid sequence together with its V-gene family, and reads lacking a unique V-gene family were excluded. In a later analysis, 450 to 600 highly shared, low-generation-probability nucleotide sequences were removed to address suspected cross-contamination and a sequencing artifact. A later analysis calculated a clonal expansion index for each public chain from normalized within-repertoire ranks of inferred template counts. A later analysis computed generation probabilities with a VDJ recombination model fitted to out-of-frame rearrangements, and checked the results against IGoR. In a later analysis, hypergeometric tests were used to score TCR-TCR, TCR-HLA and TCR-CMV co-occurrence, with a repertoire-size bias correction applied to TCR pairs. In a later analysis, false discovery rates were estimated by permuting HLA or CMV assignments 20 times. A later analysis grouped co-occurring TCRs with DBSCAN, adding TCRdist sequence similarity when clustering within HLA-allele-positive subsets. Repertoires with fewer than 30,000 or more than 120,000 public chains, plus five repertoires with anomalous nucleotide sharing, were excluded from co-occurrence clustering. In TCRdb, the immuneACCESS table is reduced to in-frame sequences with V and J assigned. These tables do not hold every clone; where another copy was compared, an unresolved V gene accounts for under half, and the others remain unexplained. The D gene and trimming were derived from the DNA, and the V and J assignments and clone size from that table. Present in this sample are under 150,000 clones, about four fifths of which were seen just once. The ten most abundant clones make up approximately 2.3% of the sample.

Recombination joined TRBV15 with TRBJ1-4, and perhaps TRBD1 as D gene, on 6 matching bases. The sequence came from a man aged 25-40 years in good health and CMV-seronegative. Sample: PBMCs. The DNA is TGTGCCACCAGCAAAGAACAACAGGGACCTAATGAAAAACTGTTTTTT. Its coded protein is CATSKEQQGPNEKLFF.